The T cell receptor beta chain described here comes from a study of regulatory T cells in long-lasting Graves disease. Study-wide results and limits: Segments TRBV28, TRBJ1-2 and TRBJ2-5 showed preferential usage in persistent disease. A greater number of public clonotypes (under 3,000) was shared by persistent patients than by new patients (around 1,000). Persistent Graves' cases showed lower TCR diversity than newly diagnosed cases.

Libraries of TCR beta came from iRepertoire HTBI primers plus Arm-PCR of CDR3 regions. TCRdb analysed the multiplex PCR reads with MiXCR anew, one entry per CDR3 protein. The data show about 420,000 distinct CDR3 sequences, roughly a quarter seen once. Time point of the sample: persistent/refractory GD, antithyroid drugs over 5 years with positive TRAb. PBMC-derived RNA was used for the TCR library. As for this clonotype: The antigen is not known.

CDR1 and CDR2 from the germline V gene are MDHEN and SYDVKM. The CDR3 is 11 residues long. Trimming pared 6 bases from V and 6 bases from J, leaving 7 bases between. This TCR came from a female donor with Graves disease. This chain connects TRBV28 to TRBJ2-3; D gene uncertain. The sequences come from peripheral blood mononuclear cells (PBMCs), collected when the disease was refractory, from a patient treated with antithyroid drugs. The DNA of the CDR3 is TGTGCCAGCAGCCAGCCCGATACGCAGTATTTT. It specifies CASSQPDTQYF.